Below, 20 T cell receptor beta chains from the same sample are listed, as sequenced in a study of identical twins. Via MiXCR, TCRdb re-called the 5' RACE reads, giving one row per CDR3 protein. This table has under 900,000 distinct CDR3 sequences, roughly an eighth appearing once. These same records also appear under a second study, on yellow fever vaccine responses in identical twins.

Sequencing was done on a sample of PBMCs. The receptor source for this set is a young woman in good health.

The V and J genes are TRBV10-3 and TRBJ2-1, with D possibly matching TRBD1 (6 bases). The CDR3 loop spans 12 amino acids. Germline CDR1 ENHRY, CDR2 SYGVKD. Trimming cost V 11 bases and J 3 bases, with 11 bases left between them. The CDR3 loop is CAVGAIYNEQFF. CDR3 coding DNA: TGTGCCGTGGGGGCGATCTACAATGAGCAGTTCTTC.

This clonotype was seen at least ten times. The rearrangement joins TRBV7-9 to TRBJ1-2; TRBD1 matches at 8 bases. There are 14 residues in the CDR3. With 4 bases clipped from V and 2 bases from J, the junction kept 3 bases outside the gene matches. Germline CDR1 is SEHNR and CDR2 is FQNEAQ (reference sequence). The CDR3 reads CASSSGQGNYGYTF. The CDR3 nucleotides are TGTGCCAGCAGCTCTGGACAGGGAAACTATGGCTACACCTTC.

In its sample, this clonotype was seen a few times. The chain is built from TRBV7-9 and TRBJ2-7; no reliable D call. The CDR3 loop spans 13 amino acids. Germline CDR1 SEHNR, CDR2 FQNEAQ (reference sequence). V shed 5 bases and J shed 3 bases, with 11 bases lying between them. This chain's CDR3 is CASSPTERYEQYF. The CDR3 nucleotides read TGTGCCAGCAGCCCTACAGAACGCTACGAGCAGTACTTC.

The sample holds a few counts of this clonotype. The CDR3 DNA follows: TGTGCCAGCAGCGCTCGGGGGACACTAGCCAAAAACATTCAGTACTTC. This codes for CASSARGTLAKNIQYF. J is TRBJ2-4 and V is TRBV11-2; TRBD1 or TRBD2 may be the D gene (6 bases each). CDR1 and CDR2 from the germline V gene are SGHAT and FQNNGV. The ends were cut back, 5 bases at V and 0 bases at J, with 14 bases in the middle. This CDR3 is 16 amino acids long.

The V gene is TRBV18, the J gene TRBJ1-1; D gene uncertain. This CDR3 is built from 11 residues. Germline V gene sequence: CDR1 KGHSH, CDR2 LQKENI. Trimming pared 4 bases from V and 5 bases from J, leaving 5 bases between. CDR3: CASSQRTEAFF. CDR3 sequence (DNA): TGTGCCAGCTCACAGAGGACTGAAGCTTTCTTT.

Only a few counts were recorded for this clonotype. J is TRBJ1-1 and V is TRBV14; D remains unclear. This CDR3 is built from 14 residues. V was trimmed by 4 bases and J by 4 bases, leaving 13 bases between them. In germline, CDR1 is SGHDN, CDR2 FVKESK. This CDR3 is CASSPIGEATEAFF. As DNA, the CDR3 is TGTGCCAGCAGCCCAATCGGAGAGGCCACTGAAGCTTTCTTT.

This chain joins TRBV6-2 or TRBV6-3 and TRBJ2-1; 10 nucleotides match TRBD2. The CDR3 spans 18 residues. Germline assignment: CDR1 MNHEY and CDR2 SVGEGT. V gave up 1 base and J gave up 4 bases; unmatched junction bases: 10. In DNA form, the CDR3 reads TGTGCCAGCAGTTACTTAACCGGGACTAGCGTTTCATACAATGAGCAGTTCTTC. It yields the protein CASSYLTGTSVSYNEQFF.

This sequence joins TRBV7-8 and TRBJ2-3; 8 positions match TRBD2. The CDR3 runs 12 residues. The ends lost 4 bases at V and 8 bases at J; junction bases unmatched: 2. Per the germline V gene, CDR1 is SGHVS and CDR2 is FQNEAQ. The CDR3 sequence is CASSSGGTTQYF. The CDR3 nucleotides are TGTGCCAGCAGCTCGGGGGGGACTACGCAGTATTTT.

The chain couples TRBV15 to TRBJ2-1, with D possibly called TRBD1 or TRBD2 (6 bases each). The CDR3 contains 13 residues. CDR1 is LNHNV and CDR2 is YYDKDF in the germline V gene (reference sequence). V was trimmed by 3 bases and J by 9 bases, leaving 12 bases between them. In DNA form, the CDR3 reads TGTGCCACCAGCAGGGTAGAGGGGGGTGAGCAGTTCTTC. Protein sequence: CATSRVEGGEQFF.

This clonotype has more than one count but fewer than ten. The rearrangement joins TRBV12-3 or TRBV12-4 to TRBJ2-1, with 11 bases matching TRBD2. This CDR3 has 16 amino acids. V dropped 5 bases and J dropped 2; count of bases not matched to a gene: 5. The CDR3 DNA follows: TGTGCCAGCAGTCCTATAGCGGGAGGGCCCTACAATGAGCAGTTCTTC. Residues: CASSPIAGGPYNEQFF.

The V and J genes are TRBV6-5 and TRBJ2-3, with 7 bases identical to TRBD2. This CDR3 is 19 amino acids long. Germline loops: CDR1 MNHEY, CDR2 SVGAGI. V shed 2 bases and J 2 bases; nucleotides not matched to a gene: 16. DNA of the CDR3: TGTGCCAGCAGTTACCTCTGGGGGGAGCGGGGACGCCTCACAGATACGCAGTATTTT. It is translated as CASSYLWGERGRLTDTQYF.

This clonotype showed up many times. The CDR3 sequence is CASSQVDHGYTF. Here the CDR3 DNA reads TGTGCCAGCAGCCAAGTCGACCATGGCTACACCTTC. V and J are TRBV3-1 and TRBJ1-2; D unclear. Trimming stripped 1 base from V and 6 bases from J, with 6 bases between. The CDR3 length is 12 residues. Germline V gene sequence: CDR1 LGHDT, CDR2 YNNKEL (reference sequence).

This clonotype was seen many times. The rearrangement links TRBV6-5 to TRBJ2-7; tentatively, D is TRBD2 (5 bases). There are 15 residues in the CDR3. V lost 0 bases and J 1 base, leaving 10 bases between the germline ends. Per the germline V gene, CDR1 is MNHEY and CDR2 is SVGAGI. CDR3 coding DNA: TGTGCCAGCAGTTACTCGCTAGCTCGTTCCTACGAGCAGTACTTC. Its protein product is CASSYSLARSYEQYF.

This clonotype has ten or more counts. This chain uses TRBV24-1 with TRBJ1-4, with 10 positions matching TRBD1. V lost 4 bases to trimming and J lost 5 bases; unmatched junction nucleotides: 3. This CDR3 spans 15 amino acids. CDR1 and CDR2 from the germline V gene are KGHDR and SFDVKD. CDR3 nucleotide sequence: TGTGCCACCAGTGACCCGGGACAGGGGAATGAAAAACTGTTTTTT. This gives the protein CATSDPGQGNEKLFF.

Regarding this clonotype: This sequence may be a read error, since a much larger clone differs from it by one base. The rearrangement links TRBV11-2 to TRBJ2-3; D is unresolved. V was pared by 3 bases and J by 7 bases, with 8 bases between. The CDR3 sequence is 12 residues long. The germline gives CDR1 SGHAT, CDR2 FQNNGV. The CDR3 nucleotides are TGTGCCAGCAGCTTGTTCCCGTATACGCAGTATTTT. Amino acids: CASSLFPYTQYF. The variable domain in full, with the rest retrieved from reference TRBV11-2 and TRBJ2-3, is EAGVAQSPRYKIIEKRQSVAFWCNPISGHATLYWYQQILGQGPKLLIQFQNNGVVDDSQLPKDRFSAERLKGVDSTLKIQPAKLEDSAVYLCASSLFPYTQYFGPGTRLTVL.

The CDR3 nucleotides read TGTGCCAGCAGACCGGGACAGGGGGGTTACGAGCAGTACTTC. Residues: CASRPGQGGYEQYF. The chain is built from TRBV2 and TRBJ2-7; 11 positions agree with TRBD1. V trimming: 6 bases; J trimming: 4 bases; junction bases outside the gene matches: 5. The length of the CDR3 is 14 residues. Germline V gene lookup returns CDR1 SNHLY and CDR2 FYNNEI.

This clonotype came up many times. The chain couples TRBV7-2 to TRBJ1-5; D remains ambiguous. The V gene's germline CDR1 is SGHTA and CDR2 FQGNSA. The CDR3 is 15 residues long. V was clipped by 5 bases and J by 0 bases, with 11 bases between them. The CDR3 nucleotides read TGTGCCAGCAGCCGGGAGCCAAATAGCAATCAGCCCCAGCATTTT. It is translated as CASSREPNSNQPQHF.

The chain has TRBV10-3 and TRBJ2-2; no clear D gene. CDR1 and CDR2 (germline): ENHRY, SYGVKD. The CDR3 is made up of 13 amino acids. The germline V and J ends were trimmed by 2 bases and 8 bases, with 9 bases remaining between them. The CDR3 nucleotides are TGTGCCATCAGTGAGCCCAATGGAGGGGAGCTGTTTTTT. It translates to CAISEPNGGELFF.

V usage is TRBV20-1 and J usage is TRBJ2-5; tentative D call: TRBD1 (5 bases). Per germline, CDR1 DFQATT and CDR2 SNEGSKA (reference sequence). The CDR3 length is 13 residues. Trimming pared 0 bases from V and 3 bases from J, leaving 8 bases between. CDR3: CSARETDKETQYF. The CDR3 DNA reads TGCAGTGCTAGAGAGACAGATAAAGAGACCCAGTACTTC.

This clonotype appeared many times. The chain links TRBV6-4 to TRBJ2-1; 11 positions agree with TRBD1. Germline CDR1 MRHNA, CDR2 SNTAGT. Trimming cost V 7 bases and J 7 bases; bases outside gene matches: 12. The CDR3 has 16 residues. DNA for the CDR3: TGTGCCAGCAAAAGGCATCCGGGACAGGGGGTTAATGAGCAGTTCTTC. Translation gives CASKRHPGQGVNEQFF.